Listed here are 5 T cell receptor beta chains from one sample, sequenced in a study of Ad26.COV2.S vaccination and SARS-CoV-2 variants. Produced via immunoSEQ multiplex PCR; TCRdb's table is partial and in-frame only. In the table there are about 680,000 clones, roughly 90% of which are singletons. The treatment denotes: approximately 18 received Ad26.COV2.S at low or high dose, single or two shots; 5 received placebo; per-sample allocation not given. Sampling happened 63 days after the first vaccine or placebo injection. The sequenced sample was peripheral blood, obtained in a trial of Ad26.COV2.S vaccine versus placebo. The receptors come from a person between 18 and 65 years old who received the Ad26.COV2.S COVID-19 vaccine or a placebo.

For the CDR3, the DNA is TGTGCCTGGAAGGGGACAGATACGCAGTATTTT. It codes for CAWKGTDTQYF. The chain couples TRBV30 to TRBJ2-3; D possibly corresponds to TRBD1 (5 bases). This CDR3 is built from 11 residues. The V end lost 4 bases, the J end lost 3 bases, and 5 bases lay between the germline ends. The germline CDR1 and CDR2 sequences are GTSNPN and SVGIG (reference sequence).

J is TRBJ1-2 and V is TRBV5-1; D may be TRBD1 (5 bases). Germline lookup yields CDR1 SGHRS and CDR2 YFSETQ. Deletions cut 0 bases from V and 6 bases from J, with 9 bases between. This CDR3 has 13 residues. In DNA form, the CDR3 reads TGCGCCAGCAGCTTGGTGACAGATCATGGCTACACCTTC. Translation gives CASSLVTDHGYTF.

Concerning this clone itself: The sample has other DNA sequences that encode this CDR3 too. The rearrangement uses TRBV5-1 and TRBJ1-1, with a weak D call TRBD1 (5 bases). CDR3 length: 14 residues. Trimming took 2 bases from V and 0 from J, leaving 8 bases between them. Germline CDR1 SGHRS, CDR2 YFSETQ. The CDR3 coding sequence is TGCGCCAGCAGCTTCCGGGACCTGAACACTGAAGCTTTCTTT. Translating gives CASSFRDLNTEAFF.

CDR3 protein: CSASGSPAPGAFF. The CDR3 bases are TGCAGTGCTAGTGGTTCGCCTGCTCCAGGGGCTTTCTTT. The chain has TRBV20-1 and TRBJ1-1; D is possibly TRBD1 (5 bases). CDR3 length: 13 amino acids. V was shortened by 3 bases and J by 11 bases, with 19 bases between the two germline ends. Germline-derived CDR1 and CDR2 are DFQATT and SNEGSKA (reference sequence).

This sequence joins TRBV5-1 and TRBJ2-3; TRBD2 might be the D (5 bases). Germline CDR1 SGHRS, CDR2 YFSETQ. This CDR3 is 13 amino acids long. The ends were cut back, 3 bases at V and 1 base at J, with 6 bases in the middle. CDR3 nucleotides: TGCGCCAGCAGCTACGGGGGCACAGATACGCAGTATTTT. It yields the protein CASSYGGTDTQYF. The entire variable domain, with the rest obtained from reference TRBV5-1 and TRBJ2-3, is as follows: KAGVTQTPRYLIKTRGQQVTLSCSPISGHRSVSWYQQTPGQGLQFLFEYFSETQRNKGNFPGRFSGRQFSNSRSEMNVSTLELGDSALYLCASSYGGTDTQYFGPGTRLTVL.